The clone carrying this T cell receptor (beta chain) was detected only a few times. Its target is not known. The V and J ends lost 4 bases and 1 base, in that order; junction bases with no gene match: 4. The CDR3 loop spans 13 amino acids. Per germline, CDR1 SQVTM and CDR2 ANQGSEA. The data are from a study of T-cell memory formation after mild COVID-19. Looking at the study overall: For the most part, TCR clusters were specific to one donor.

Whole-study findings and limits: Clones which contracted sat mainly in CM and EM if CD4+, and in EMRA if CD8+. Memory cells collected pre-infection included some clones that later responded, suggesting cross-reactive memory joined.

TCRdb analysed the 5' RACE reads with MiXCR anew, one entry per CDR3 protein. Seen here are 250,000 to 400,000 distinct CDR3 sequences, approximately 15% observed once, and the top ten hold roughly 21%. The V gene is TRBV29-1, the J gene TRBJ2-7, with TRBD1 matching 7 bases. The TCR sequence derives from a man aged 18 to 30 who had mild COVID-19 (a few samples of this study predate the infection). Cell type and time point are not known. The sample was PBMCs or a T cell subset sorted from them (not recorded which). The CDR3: CSVGRGLSYEQYF. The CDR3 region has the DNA TGCAGCGTTGGCAGGGGGTTATCCTACGAGCAGTACTTC.